These 19 T cell receptor beta chains originate from one sample sequenced in a study of blood T cell repertoires in COVID-19. Clones were sequenced by immunoSEQ multiplex PCR, and TCRdb holds only the in-frame ones, with some missing. The table includes 200,000 to 250,000 clones, around 81% detected once. Sequencing used peripheral blood. These TCRs come from a woman in her sixties with acute or convalescent COVID-19.

This rearrangement joins TRBV5-4 to TRBJ2-1; TRBD2 matches at 8 bases. The CDR3 has 13 amino acids. The V and J ends lost 3 bases and 10 bases, in that order; junction bases with no gene match: 6. Germline V gene data show CDR1 as SGHNT and CDR2 as YYREEE (reference sequence). The CDR3 coding sequence is TGTGCCAGCAGCTCGACTAGCGTTTCCGAGCAGTTCTTC. Amino acid sequence: CASSSTSVSEQFF.

The V and J genes are TRBV27 and TRBJ2-1; 9 positions agree with TRBD1. Germline V gives CDR1 MNHEY, CDR2 SMNVEV (reference sequence). V lost 7 bases and J lost 4; bases outside the gene matches: 8. CDR3 length: 15 residues. CDR3 bases: TGTGCCAGCAAATCAGGACAGGGGAATTACAATGAGCAGTTCTTC. Residues: CASKSGQGNYNEQFF.

J is TRBJ1-5 and V is TRBV5-1, with 9 bases identical to TRBD1. The CDR3 consists of 14 residues. The germline V gene encodes CDR1 SGHRS and CDR2 YFSETQ. The trim removed 4 bases at V and 4 bases at J, leaving 3 bases unmatched. The CDR3 DNA is TGCGCCAGCAGCGAAGGACAGGGGAATCAGCCCCAGCATTTT. Translation gives CASSEGQGNQPQHF.

This rearrangement joins TRBV11-1 to TRBJ2-2; 8 bases are shared with TRBD1. V was pared by 2 bases and J by 3 bases, with 5 bases of the junction left unmatched. Germline V gene lookup returns CDR1 SGHAT and CDR2 FQDESV (reference sequence). The CDR3 is 16 residues long. CDR3 sequence (DNA): TGTGCCAGCAGCTTATATGACAGGGGATACACCGGGGAGCTGTTTTTT. Amino acid sequence: CASSLYDRGYTGELFF.

This sequence joins TRBV4-2 and TRBJ1-4, with D possibly being TRBD1 (6 bases). Trimming removed 0 bases at V and 6 bases at J, with 8 bases between. This CDR3 has 14 residues. CDR1 and CDR2 from the germline V gene are LGHNA and YNFKEQ. The CDR3 spells CASSQDRTDEKLFF. CDR3 sequence (DNA): TGTGCCAGCAGCCAAGATCGGACAGATGAAAAACTGTTTTTT.

The table lists this clone with a count of one. V and J are TRBV5-4 and TRBJ2-1; 9 bases are shared with TRBD2. Trimming at V came to 5 bases and at J to 8 bases, leaving 8 bases not matched to a gene. CDR1 is SGHNT and CDR2 is YYREEE in the germline V gene (reference sequence). The CDR3 totals 14 residues. Here the CDR3 reads CASSLAGRPHEQFF. The CDR3 bases are TGTGCCAGCAGTCTAGCGGGGAGGCCGCATGAGCAGTTCTTC.

This clone was observed a handful of times. This sequence joins TRBV28 and TRBJ1-1, with TRBD1 as a possible D gene (6 bases). CDR3 length: 16 amino acids. V was clipped by 5 bases and J by 3 bases, with 19 bases between them. Germline V gene lookup returns CDR1 MDHEN and CDR2 SYDVKM. The CDR3 nucleotides read TGTGCCAGCAGTCAATCCTTTCCCAGGGGAGACACTGAAGCTTTCTTT. Translating it yields CASSQSFPRGDTEAFF.

The rearrangement links TRBV20-1 to TRBJ2-2; D remains unclear. This CDR3 region has 13 residues. CDR1 DFQATT and CDR2 SNEGSKA come from the germline V gene (reference sequence). Trimming left V 3 bases short and J 5 bases short, with 10 bases between. CDR3 nucleotides: TGCAGTGCTAGTAACTCATGGACCGGGGAGCTGTTTTTT. Amino acids: CSASNSWTGELFF.

This rearrangement joins TRBV5-1 to TRBJ1-3; D is possibly TRBD1 (6 bases). CDR1 and CDR2 (germline): SGHRS, YFSETQ. Trimming removed 3 bases from V and 0 bases from J, with 10 bases in between. The CDR3 consists of 15 residues. CDR3 protein: CASSWDISSGNTIYF. The CDR3 DNA follows: TGCGCCAGCAGCTGGGACATATCCTCTGGAAACACCATATATTTT. The full variable domain, its missing parts supplied by reference TRBV5-1 and TRBJ1-3, is KAGVTQTPRYLIKTRGQQVTLSCSPISGHRSVSWYQQTPGQGLQFLFEYFSETQRNKGNFPGRFSGRQFSNSRSEMNVSTLELGDSALYLCASSWDISSGNTIYFGEGSWLTVV.

The rearrangement joins TRBV28 to TRBJ2-5, with D perhaps TRBD1 (5 bases). The germline V gene encodes CDR1 MDHEN and CDR2 SYDVKM. Between the trimmed V and J ends, which lost 5 bases and 0 bases, there was a span of 13 bases. The CDR3 length is 15 residues. The chain's CDR3 is CASSLLTGNQETQYF. CDR3 bases: TGTGCCAGCAGTCTCCTTACAGGAAACCAAGAGACCCAGTACTTC.

CDR3 sequence reads: CASSSSGTGFTEAFF. CDR3 DNA: TGCGCCAGCAGCTCCTCCGGGACAGGGTTCACTGAAGCTTTCTTT. The chain joins TRBV5-1 to TRBJ1-1; 9 bases are shared with TRBD1. The ends lost 3 bases at V and 4 bases at J; junction bases unmatched: 7. Germline-derived CDR1 and CDR2 are SGHRS and YFSETQ. The CDR3 contains 15 residues.

V usage is TRBV4-1 and J usage is TRBJ1-1; TRBD1 is a possible D gene (5 bases). V lost 9 bases and J 1 base, leaving 15 bases between the germline ends. CDR3 size: 14 residues. Germline CDR1 reads MGHRA; CDR2 reads YSYEKL. CDR3 sequence: CASRGTLRNTEAFF. In nucleotides, the CDR3 is TGCGCCAGTAGGGGTACGTTAAGGAACACTGAAGCTTTCTTT.

The chain links TRBV5-1 to TRBJ1-2, with 8 bases fitting TRBD1. The germline gives CDR1 SGHRS, CDR2 YFSETQ. Trimming removed 4 bases from V and 8 bases from J; junction bases left unmatched: 7. The CDR3 loop spans 13 amino acids. CDR3 sequence reads: CASSRTGPRGYTF. CDR3 DNA sequence: TGCGCCAGCAGCCGGACAGGGCCAAGAGGCTACACCTTC.

This chain uses TRBV30 with TRBJ1-2, with 7 bases that match TRBD1. In germline, CDR1 is GTSNPN, CDR2 SVGIG (reference sequence). The CDR3 totals 14 residues. V was clipped by 1 base and J by 8 bases; unmatched bases: 10. CDR3 sequence (DNA): TGTGCCTGGAGTGCCCTCGGGACAGTCGGGGGCTACACCTTC. Translating gives CAWSALGTVGGYTF.

The V gene is TRBV2, the J gene TRBJ1-4; D ambiguous. Trimming took 1 base from V and 7 from J, leaving 13 bases between them. This CDR3 contains 15 residues. Germline CDR1 is SNHLY and CDR2 is FYNNEI. Here the CDR3 DNA reads TGTGCCAGCAGTGAAGGTTCGGGTTGGAGTGAAAAACTGTTTTTT. Its protein product is CASSEGSGWSEKLFF.

The chain employs TRBV6-5 and TRBJ1-1; 7 nucleotides align to TRBD1. V lost 0 bases to trimming and J lost 1 base; unmatched junction nucleotides: 5. The CDR3 totals 16 residues. The germline gives CDR1 MNHEY, CDR2 SVGAGI. CDR3 residues: CASSYSIGTANTEAFF. Written as DNA, the CDR3 is TGTGCCAGCAGTTACTCGATTGGGACAGCGAACACTGAAGCTTTCTTT.

The chain is built from TRBV6-5 and TRBJ1-1; D not resolved. The CDR3 extends over 14 amino acids. In germline, CDR1 is MNHEY, CDR2 SVGAGI. Trimming cost V 7 bases and J 2 bases, with 14 bases left between them. The CDR3, as DNA: TGTGCCAGCAAAGAGATGCGTGTAAACACTGAAGCTTTCTTT. This translates into CASKEMRVNTEAFF.

This chain uses TRBV5-1 with TRBJ2-2; 15 bases match TRBD2. Germline lookup yields CDR1 SGHRS and CDR2 YFSETQ. There are 16 residues in the CDR3. J lost 6 bases, V lost 7 bases, and 7 bases had no gene match. CDR3 region: CASGTSGGSLPGELFF. The CDR3 bases are TGCGCCAGCGGGACTAGCGGGGGGTCCCTCCCCGGGGAGCTGTTTTTT.

The V call is TRBV11-2, the J call TRBJ2-1; D unresolved. The CDR3 is 12 residues long. CDR1 and CDR2 (germline): SGHAT, FQNNGV. V lost 6 bases, J lost 8 bases, and 11 bases lay in between. The CDR3: CASSFNIDEQFF. The CDR3 DNA sequence: TGTGCCAGCAGTTTCAACATCGATGAGCAGTTCTTC.